This T cell receptor beta chain is from a study of cytomegalovirus exposure and HLA in healthy donors. Whole-study context: Of all 360 or so donors who were genotyped, roughly 81% belonged to the Caucasian-associated ancestry cluster. Notes on the study in general: Analysis was performed later, and it showed HLA-associated TCR beta chains to be more clonally expanded than equally common others. Most TCR beta V segments were productive about 87% or about 30% of the time in an earlier analysis. It was reported that the classifier diagnosed cytomegalovirus status with high specificity and sensitivity in both the original and validation cohorts.

Looked up from germline, CDR1 is SGHNT and CDR2 is YENEEA. Trimming stripped 0 bases from V and 1 base from J, with 6 bases between. This CDR3 has 14 residues. On this clone: Its antigen is still unknown.

PCR was performed using 60 Vbeta and 13 Jbeta primers. The table came from immunoSEQ multiplex PCR; TCRdb's copy has only in-frame clones and leaves some out. The data hold about 190,000 clones, with roughly 78% observed a single time. Sequencing input: PBMCs. The chain carries TRBV11-3 and TRBJ1-1; D not resolved. This TCR derives from a boy between 10 and 17 years old in good health and CMV-seronegative. The CDR3: CASSLDGRNTEAFF. CDR3 sequence (DNA): TGTGCCAGCAGCTTAGATGGCAGGAACACTGAAGCTTTCTTT.